This T cell receptor beta chain was found in a study of shared clonotypes between healthy human individuals. The germline V and J ends were trimmed by 8 bases and 6 bases, with 20 bases remaining between them. Germline CDR1 reads MDHEN; CDR2 reads SYDVKM. This CDR3 is built from 14 residues. Clones were read by immunoSEQ multiplex PCR, and TCRdb kept only the in-frame ones, dropping some. The sample has a few million clones, more than 85% seen once. Sample: naive CD4+ T cells from PBMCs. Subset: CD45RA+ positively selected. This TCR was sampled from a man between 18 and 35 years old in good health. Some clones in this sample may be carry-over from other donors' samples. The chain recombines TRBV28 with TRBJ2-7; TRBD2 is a possible D gene (7 bases). The CDR3, as DNA: TGTGCCAGCTATCCCGGGACTACCAGGGGCGAGCAGTACTTC. Protein: CASYPGTTRGEQYF. The variable domain in full, with the rest retrieved from reference TRBV28 and TRBJ2-7, is DVKVTQSSRYLVKRTGEKVFLECVQDMDHENMFWYRQDPGLGLRLIYFSYDVKMKEKGDIPEGYSVSREKKERFSLILESASTNQTSMYLCASYPGTTRGEQYFGPGTRLTVT.